The 15 T cell receptor beta chains listed next were all sequenced from one sample in a study of blood T cell repertoires in COVID-19. The method was immunoSEQ multiplex PCR; TCRdb's version includes in-frame clones alone and lacks a portion of them. The sample has about 160,000 clones; roughly 87% are singletons. Source material: peripheral blood. The source is a woman aged 60 to 75 who had recovered from COVID-19.

This chain uses TRBV28 with TRBJ1-1; D might be TRBD1 (5 bases). Looked up from germline, CDR1 is MDHEN and CDR2 is SYDVKM. The CDR3 is 14 amino acids. V lost 7 bases to trimming and J lost 2 bases, with 14 bases between them. The CDR3 spells CASTSSGGNTEAFF. CDR3 in DNA: TGTGCCAGCACTTCCTCGGGGGGTAACACTGAAGCTTTCTTT.

The chain has TRBV2 and TRBJ1-2; tentatively, D is TRBD1 (6 bases). Trimming shortened V by 4 bases and J by 4 bases, and 16 bases separated the two germline ends. The CDR3 runs to 15 residues. Germline V CDR1 and CDR2: SNHLY, FYNNEI. As DNA, the CDR3 is TGTGCCAGCAGTGTCTGGGACAACTCGGGCTATGGCTACACCTTC. Translation gives CASSVWDNSGYGYTF.

This chain uses TRBV24-1 with TRBJ2-7; 10 nucleotides agree with TRBD1. The CDR3 is made up of 18 amino acids. The germline V gene encodes CDR1 KGHDR and CDR2 SFDVKD. Losses at the gene ends were 3 bases for V and 2 bases for J; bases not matched to a gene: 12. The DNA of the CDR3 is TGTGCCACCAGTGATCCGACAGGGGGCGTGAGGCCCACCTACGAGCAGTACTTC. It yields the protein CATSDPTGGVRPTYEQYF.

This chain connects TRBV7-9 to TRBJ2-7; maybe TRBD1 (6 bases). From germline, CDR1 is SEHNR and CDR2 FQNEAQ (reference sequence). Between the trimmed V and J ends, which lost 4 bases and 6 bases, there was a span of 10 bases. This CDR3 spans 12 amino acids. CDR3 in DNA: TGTGCCAGCAGCTATGGGGGCGCCGAGCAGTACTTC. Amino acid sequence: CASSYGGAEQYF.

V is TRBV7-2 and J is TRBJ2-5; D possibly corresponds to TRBD1 (6 bases). V gave up 7 bases and J gave up 1 base, with 19 bases separating them. Germline-derived CDR1 and CDR2 are SGHTA and FQGNSA. This CDR3 is 16 amino acids long. The CDR3 DNA sequence: TGTGCCAGCAATGAGGGGGACCAGTCTATCCAAGAGACCCAGTACTTC. Its translation is CASNEGDQSIQETQYF.

The rearrangement joins TRBV5-4 to TRBJ1-1; 10 nucleotides line up with TRBD1. The V segment lost 4 bases and the J segment 3 bases; nucleotides outside the gene matches: 3. CDR1 SGHNT and CDR2 YYREEE come from the germline V gene (reference sequence). The CDR3 sequence is 14 residues long. This CDR3 reads CASSQGQGDTEAFF. The CDR3 DNA sequence: TGTGCCAGCAGCCAAGGACAGGGGGACACTGAAGCTTTCTTT. Full variable domain (missing parts from reference TRBV5-4 and TRBJ1-1): ETGVTQSPTHLIKTRGQQVTLRCSSQSGHNTVSWYQQALGQGPQFIFQYYREEENGRGNFPPRFSGLQFPNYSSELNVNALELDDSALYLCASSQGQGDTEAFFGQGTRLTVV.

The CDR3, as DNA: TGTGCCAGCAGCTTAGCAGGGGGATCCCCCTTCGGCTACACCTTC. Translation: CASSLAGGSPFGYTF. The chain uses TRBV13 and TRBJ1-2; 7 nucleotides align to TRBD1. Germline V gene data show CDR1 as PRHDT and CDR2 as FYEKMQ (reference sequence). The CDR3 extends over 15 amino acids. The ends lost 1 base at V and 8 bases at J; junction bases unmatched: 10.

This clone was seen a single time. This chain links TRBV5-4 with TRBJ1-2; 7 bases are shared with TRBD1. There are 15 residues in the CDR3. The germline V gene has CDR1 SGHNT and CDR2 YYREEE (reference sequence). V trimming: 2 bases; J trimming: 4 bases; junction bases outside the gene matches: 8. The DNA of the CDR3 is TGTGCCAGCAGCTTACGAGACAGGGAGGCCTATGGCTACACCTTC. Its protein is CASSLRDREAYGYTF.

The gene calls are TRBV11-3 and TRBJ2-1; TRBD1 is a possible D gene (6 bases). The germline V gene encodes CDR1 SGHNT and CDR2 YENEEA. Trimming shortened V by 1 base and J by 2 bases, and 9 bases separated the two germline ends. CDR3 size: 15 residues. This chain's CDR3 is CASSLGQGTYNEQFF. CDR3 coding DNA: TGTGCCAGCAGCTTAGGGCAGGGGACCTACAATGAGCAGTTCTTC.

The chain is built from TRBV30 and TRBJ1-5; D unresolved. The CDR3 loop spans 13 amino acids. Germline V gene sequence: CDR1 GTSNPN, CDR2 SVGIG (reference sequence). The V and J ends lost 1 base and 3 bases respectively, with 7 bases between them. CDR3 sequence (DNA): TGTGCCTGGAGTGACAGAGACAATCAGCCCCAGCATTTT. Protein: CAWSDRDNQPQHF. The full variable domain, completed using reference TRBV30 and TRBJ1-5, is SQTIHQWPATLVQPVGSPLSLECTVEGTSNPNLYWYRQAAGRGLQLLFYSVGIGQISSEVPQNLSASRPQDRQFILSSKKLLLSDSGFYLCAWSDRDNQPQHFGDGTRLSIL.

For this clone: This is likely a read error, given that the CDR3 carries no conserved phenylalanine or tryptophan at its end. The limits of the CDR3 on the DNA are not certain, so only TCRdb's listed CDR3 is given. This chain connects TRBV20-1 to TRBJ1-2. The V gene's germline CDR1 is DFQATT and CDR2 SNEGSKA (reference sequence). Termini included, the CDR3 measures 8 amino acids. The CDR3: CSVEMVLT.

This clone is a singleton in its sample. The rearrangement joins TRBV5-1 to TRBJ2-5, with D uncertain. Trimming shortened V by 0 bases and J by 4 bases, and 4 bases separated the two germline ends. The CDR3 consists of 12 residues. Germline V lookup: CDR1 SGHRS, CDR2 YFSETQ. The CDR3 region is CASSLVRETQYF. The CDR3 DNA reads as TGCGCCAGCAGCTTGGTCCGAGAGACCCAGTACTTC.

The CDR3 DNA reads as TGTGCCAGCAGCTTAGCATATGGGAGTGGAAACACCATATATTTT. Translated, it gives CASSLAYGSGNTIYF. V gene TRBV11-2 combines with J gene TRBJ1-3; D is unresolved. The CDR3 runs to 15 residues. V lost 1 base and J 3 bases, leaving 10 bases between the germline ends. Germline CDR1 is SGHAT and CDR2 is FQNNGV.

Ten or more counts support this clone. V gene TRBV7-8 combines with J gene TRBJ1-1; D ambiguous. V lost 9 bases, J lost 0 bases, and 5 bases lay in between. The CDR3 sequence is 11 residues long. Germline V gene data show CDR1 as SGHVS and CDR2 as FQNEAQ. The CDR3 region is CASYLNTEAFF. The CDR3 DNA sequence: TGTGCCAGTTACTTGAACACTGAAGCTTTCTTT.

In DNA, the CDR3 is TGTGCCAGCTCACCACCGGTCGGGACAGGGACTACGAGTCAGTACTTC. This codes for CASSPPVGTGTTSQYF. V and J are TRBV18 and TRBJ2-7, with 9 bases fitting TRBD1. Germline CDR1 and CDR2: KGHSH and LQKENI. The V segment lost 0 bases and the J segment 10 bases; nucleotides outside the gene matches: 13. The CDR3 totals 16 residues.